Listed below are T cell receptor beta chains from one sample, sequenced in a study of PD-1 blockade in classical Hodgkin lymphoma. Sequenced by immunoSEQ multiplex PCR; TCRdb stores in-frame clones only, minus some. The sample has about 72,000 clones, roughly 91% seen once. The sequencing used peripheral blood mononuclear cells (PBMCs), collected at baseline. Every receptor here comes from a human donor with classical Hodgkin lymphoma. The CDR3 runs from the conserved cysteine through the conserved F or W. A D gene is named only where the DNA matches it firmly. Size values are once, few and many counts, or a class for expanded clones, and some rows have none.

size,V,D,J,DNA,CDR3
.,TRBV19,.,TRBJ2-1,TGTGCCAGTAGTATCCCGGGCACCGGCGGCTACAATGAGCAGTTCTTC,CASSIPGTGGYNEQFF
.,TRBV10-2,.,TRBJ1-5,TGCGCCAGCAGTGAGGTTTGGCTGGGAAGCAATCAGCCCCAGCATTTT,CASSEVWLGSNQPQHF
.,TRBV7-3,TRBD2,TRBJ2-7,TGTGCCAGCAGCTTAACGGCGGGGGACTCCTACGAGCAGTACTTC,CASSLTAGDSYEQYF
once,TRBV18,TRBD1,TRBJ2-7,TGTGCCAGCTCACCACCCGGGACAGCCTACGAGCAGTACTTC,CASSPPGTAYEQYF
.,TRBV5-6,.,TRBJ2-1,TGTGCCAGCAGCGACCTGGGCCTTGACAATGAGCAGTTCTTC,CASSDLGLDNEQFF
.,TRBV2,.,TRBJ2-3,TGTGCCAGCAGCCTTACCGGGGATACGCAGTATTTT,CASSLTGDTQYF
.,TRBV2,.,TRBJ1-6,TGTGCCAGCAGTGAATGGGAACCCAGGGACTATAATTCACCCCTCCACTTT,CASSEWEPRDYNSPLHF
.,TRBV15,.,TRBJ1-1,TGTGCCACCAGTGTTGGCGTAATGTCGGCGGGTGAAGCTTTCTTT,CATSVGVMSAGEAFF
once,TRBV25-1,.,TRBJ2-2,TGTGCCAGCAGTGGAGTAGGCAGGGTATTCACCGGGGAGCTGTTTTTT,CASSGVGRVFTGELFF
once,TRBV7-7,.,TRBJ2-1,TGTGCCAGCAGCTTAGCGGGGGGGCCGAGGGATGAGCAGTTCTTC,CASSLAGGPRDEQFF
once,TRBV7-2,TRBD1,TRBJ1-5,TGTGCCAGCAGCCCACTGGGACAGCTACCCAATCAGCCCCAGCATTTT,CASSPLGQLPNQPQHF
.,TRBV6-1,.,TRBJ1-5,TGTGCCAGCAGTGATCCCAACTCGGAGGTCGGGGGTCAGCCCCAGCATTTT,CASSDPNSEVGGQPQHF
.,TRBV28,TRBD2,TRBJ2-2,TGTGCCAGCAGTAATACGCCGGGACTAGTGAACGGGGAGCTGTTTTTT,CASSNTPGLVNGELFF
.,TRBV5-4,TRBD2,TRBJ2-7,TGTGCCAGCAGCACACTAGCGGGGGAAACGGTAGAGCAGTACTTC,CASSTLAGETVEQYF
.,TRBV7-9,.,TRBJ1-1,TGTGCCAGCAGCCACCAATCATACATGAACACTGAAGCTTTCTTT,CASSHQSYMNTEAFF
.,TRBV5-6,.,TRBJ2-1,TGTGCCAGCAGCCCTATGCAGGGGTACAATGAGCAGTTCTTC,CASSPMQGYNEQFF
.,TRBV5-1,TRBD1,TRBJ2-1,TGCGCCAGCAGCATTGATCCACAGGGGGCGAACTACAATGAGCAGTTCTTC,CASSIDPQGANYNEQFF
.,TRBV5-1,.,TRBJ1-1,TGCGCCAGCTTACCGGACAGCGGGGTGGGAACTGAAGCTTTCTTT,CASLPDSGVGTEAFF
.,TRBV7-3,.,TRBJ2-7,TGTGCCAGCAGCTTAAGCGGGACGTCCTACGAGCAGTACTTC,CASSLSGTSYEQYF
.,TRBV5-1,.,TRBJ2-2,TGCGCCAGCAGCCTGGACAGCCCGAACACCGGGGAGCTGTTTTTT,CASSLDSPNTGELFF
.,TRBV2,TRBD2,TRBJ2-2,TGTGCCAGCAGTGCGGGACTAGCCGGTTCCGGGGAGCTGTTTTTT,CASSAGLAGSGELFF
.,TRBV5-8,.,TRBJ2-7,TGTGCCAGCAGCCGAGGGGCAGGGCTAAGGTACGAGCAGTACTTC,CASSRGAGLRYEQYF
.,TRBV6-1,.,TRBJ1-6,TGTGCCAGCAGTGAATCTAATTCACCCCTCCACTTT,CASSESNSPLHF
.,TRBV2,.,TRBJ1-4,TGTGCCAGCAGCGTCCGGGGTGCGACTAATGAAAAACTGTTTTTT,CASSVRGATNEKLFF
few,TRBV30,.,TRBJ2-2,TGTGCCTGGAGTAGGGACGTAGGGACCGGGGAGCTGTTTTTT,CAWSRDVGTGELFF
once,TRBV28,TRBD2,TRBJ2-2,TGTGCCAGCAGTTCCCCTCTGGGGCGGGAGAATTCCGGGGAGCTGTTTTTT,CASSSPLGRENSGELFF
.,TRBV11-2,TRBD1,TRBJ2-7,TGTGCCAGCAGCTTAGGGTCCGGGACAGGGCCCTACTTCTCCTACGAGCAGTACTTC,CASSLGSGTGPYFSYEQYF
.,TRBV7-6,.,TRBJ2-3,TGTGCCAGCAGCTTAGGGACCGTGGGCGGCACAGATACGCAGTATTTT,CASSLGTVGGTDTQYF
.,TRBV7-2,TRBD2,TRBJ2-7,TGTGCCAGCAGCGCGATCCCTCCTAGCGGATCCTACGAGCAGTACTTC,CASSAIPPSGSYEQYF
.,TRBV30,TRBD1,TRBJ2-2,TGTGCCTGGAGTGTTGGGACAGCGGCCACCGGGGAGCTGTTTTTT,CAWSVGTAATGELFF
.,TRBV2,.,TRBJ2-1,TGTGCCAGCATCGTCGTCGGGGTTGGCTACAATGAGCAGTTCTTC,CASIVVGVGYNEQFF
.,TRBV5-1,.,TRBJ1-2,TGCGCCAGCAGCCCGTCACAGGGAAACTATGGCTACACCTTC,CASSPSQGNYGYTF
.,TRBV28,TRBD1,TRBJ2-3,TGTGCCAGCAGTTCCGGGACAGCCAGACCAAATACGCAGTATTTT,CASSSGTARPNTQYF
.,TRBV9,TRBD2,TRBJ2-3,TGTGCCAGCAGCGTAGTCCCTAGCGGGGGGCGCCCCACAGATACGCAGTATTTT,CASSVVPSGGRPTDTQYF
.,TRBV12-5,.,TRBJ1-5,TGTGCTAGTGGTTTGATCCCGGACGGATATAGCAATCAGCCCCAGCATTTT,CASGLIPDGYSNQPQHF
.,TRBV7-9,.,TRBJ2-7,TGTGCCAGCAGCTTAGTAGTCTCGAACACCTACGAGCAGTACTTC,CASSLVVSNTYEQYF
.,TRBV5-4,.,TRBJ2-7,TGTGCCAGCAGGAGGAGCAAATCGCGGGAGAACCAGGGGGCCTACGAGCAGTACTTC,CASRRSKSRENQGAYEQYF
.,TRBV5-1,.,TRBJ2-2,TGCGCCAGCAGCTTGGCCGGGGAGCCGGGGACCGGGGAGCTGTTTTTT,CASSLAGEPGTGELFF
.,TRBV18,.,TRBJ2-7,TGTGCCAGCTCACCCCTCGGGGAGTCGTCCTACGAGCAGTACTTC,CASSPLGESSYEQYF
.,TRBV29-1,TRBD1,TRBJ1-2,TGCAGCGTTGAGGGCATTACAGGGGGTAACTATGGCTACACCTTC,CSVEGITGGNYGYTF
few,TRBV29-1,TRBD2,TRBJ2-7,TGCAGCGTACCCCACAATGGCGGGAGGGTGAACGAGCAGTACTTC,CSVPHNGGRVNEQYF
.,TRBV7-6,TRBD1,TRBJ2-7,TGTGCCAGCAGCTTGTCGCAGGGGGCCCCCTCCTACGAGCAGTACTTC,CASSLSQGAPSYEQYF
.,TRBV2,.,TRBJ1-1,TGTGCCAGCAGTTCCCAGCATGAAGCTTTCTTT,CASSSQHEAFF
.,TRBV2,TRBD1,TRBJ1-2,TGTGCCAGCTGGGGGACAGGGGGCGATGGTGGCTACACCTTC,CASWGTGGDGGYTF
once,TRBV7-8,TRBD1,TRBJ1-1,TGTGCCAGCAGCCCCCGACAGGGGCCCCTGTACACTGAAGCTTTCTTT,CASSPRQGPLYTEAFF
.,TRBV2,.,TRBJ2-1,TGTGCCTGCATCAGAGGTGGGGTAGCCTACCCCTACAATGAGCAGTTCTTC,CACIRGGVAYPYNEQFF
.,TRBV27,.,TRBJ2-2,TGTGCCAGCAGTTTAGGTACCGGGGAGCTGTTTTTT,CASSLGTGELFF
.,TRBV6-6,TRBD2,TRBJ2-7,TGTGCCAGCAGCCCCACTGGACTAGCGGGTGCCTACGAGCAGTACTTC,CASSPTGLAGAYEQYF
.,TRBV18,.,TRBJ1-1,TGTGCCAGCTCACCACCTGACACTGAAGCTTTCTTT,CASSPPDTEAFF
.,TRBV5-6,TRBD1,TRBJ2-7,TGTGCCAGCAGCGTAGGGACAGGGAGGTTGTACTTC,CASSVGTGRLYF
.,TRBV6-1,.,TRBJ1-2,TGTGCCAGCAGTGAAGTTGGCAGGGCTGGCTACACCTTC,CASSEVGRAGYTF
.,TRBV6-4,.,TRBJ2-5,TGTGCCAGCAGTGACAATAATAAGCGGGCCCAAGAGACCCAGTACTTC,CASSDNNKRAQETQYF
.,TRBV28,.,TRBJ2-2,TGTGCCAGCAGGGGGCTTAGGAAGCTGTTTTTT,CASRGLRKLFF
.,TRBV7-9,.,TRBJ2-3,TGTGCCAGCGGACCTACTAGCACAGATACGCAGTATTTT,CASGPTSTDTQYF
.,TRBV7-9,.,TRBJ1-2,TGTGCCAGCAGCCCGGGGGGCGGCTTTAACTATGGCTACACCTTC,CASSPGGGFNYGYTF
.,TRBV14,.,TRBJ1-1,TGTGCCAGCGTCAGGGGTCCAGACACTGAAGCTTTCTTT,CASVRGPDTEAFF
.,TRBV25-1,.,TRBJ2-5,TGTGCCAGCAGTACACAGGGACCGGGGGAGACCCAGTACTTC,CASSTQGPGETQYF
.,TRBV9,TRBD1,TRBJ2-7,TGTGCCAGCAGCGTAGGACAGGGTCAGGGGTACGAGCAGTACTTC,CASSVGQGQGYEQYF
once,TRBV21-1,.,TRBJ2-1,TGTGCCAGCAGCCCGCAGGTGGCTAGCGGGGAAGAGGTTTACAATGAGCAGTTCTTC,CASSPQVASGEEVYNEQFF